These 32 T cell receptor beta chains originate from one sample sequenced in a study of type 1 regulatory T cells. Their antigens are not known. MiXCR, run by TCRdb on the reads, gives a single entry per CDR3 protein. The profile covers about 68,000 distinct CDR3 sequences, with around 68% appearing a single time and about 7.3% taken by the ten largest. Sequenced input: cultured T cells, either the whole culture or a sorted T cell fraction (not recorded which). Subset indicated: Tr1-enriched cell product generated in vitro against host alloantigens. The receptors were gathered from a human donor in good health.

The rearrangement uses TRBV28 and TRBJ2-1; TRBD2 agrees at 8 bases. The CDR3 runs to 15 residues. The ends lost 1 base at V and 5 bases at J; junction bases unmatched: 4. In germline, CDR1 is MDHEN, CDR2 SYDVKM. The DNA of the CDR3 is TGTGCCAGCAGTTTATCAGGGACTAGTAACAATGAGCAGTTCTTC. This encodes CASSLSGTSNNEQFF. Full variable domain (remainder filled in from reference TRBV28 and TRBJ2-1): DVKVTQSSRYLVKRTGEKVFLECVQDMDHENMFWYRQDPGLGLRLIYFSYDVKMKEKGDIPEGYSVSREKKERFSLILESASTNQTSMYLCASSLSGTSNNEQFFGPGTRLTVL.

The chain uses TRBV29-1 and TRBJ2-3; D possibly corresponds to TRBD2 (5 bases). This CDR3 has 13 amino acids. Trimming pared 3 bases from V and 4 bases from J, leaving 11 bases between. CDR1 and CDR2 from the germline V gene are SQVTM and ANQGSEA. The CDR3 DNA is TGCAGCGTTGATTGGGCTAGCTCAGATACGCAGTATTTT. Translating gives CSVDWASSDTQYF.

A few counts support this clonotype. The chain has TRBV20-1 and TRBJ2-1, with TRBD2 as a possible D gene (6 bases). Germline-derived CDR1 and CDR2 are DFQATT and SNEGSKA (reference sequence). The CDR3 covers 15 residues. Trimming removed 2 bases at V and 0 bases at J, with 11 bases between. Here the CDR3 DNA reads TGCAGTGCTAGATACCTAGCGACCTCCTACAATGAGCAGTTCTTC. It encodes CSARYLATSYNEQFF.

CDR3 amino acids: CASSSEMGARGTEAFF. The CDR3 coding sequence is TGTGCCAGCAGCTCAGAAATGGGAGCGAGGGGCACTGAAGCTTTCTTT. The V call is TRBV6-6, the J call TRBJ1-1; D is possibly TRBD1 (5 bases). V dropped 6 bases and J dropped 4 bases, with 21 bases sitting between them. The germline CDR1 and CDR2 sequences are MNHNY and SVGAGI (reference sequence). The CDR3 sequence is 16 residues long.

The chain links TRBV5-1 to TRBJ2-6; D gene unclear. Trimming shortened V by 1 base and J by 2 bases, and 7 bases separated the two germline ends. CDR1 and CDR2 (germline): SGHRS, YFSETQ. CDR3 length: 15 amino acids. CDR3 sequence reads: CASSLLGTGANVLTF. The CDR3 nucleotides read TGCGCCAGCAGCTTGTTGGGAACTGGGGCCAACGTCCTGACTTTC.

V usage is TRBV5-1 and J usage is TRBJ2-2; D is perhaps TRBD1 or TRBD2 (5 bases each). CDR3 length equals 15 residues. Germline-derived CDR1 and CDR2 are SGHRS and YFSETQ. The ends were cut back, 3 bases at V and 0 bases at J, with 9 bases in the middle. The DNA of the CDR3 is TGCGCCAGCAGCTGGGGGACGGCGAACACCGGGGAGCTGTTTTTT. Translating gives CASSWGTANTGELFF.

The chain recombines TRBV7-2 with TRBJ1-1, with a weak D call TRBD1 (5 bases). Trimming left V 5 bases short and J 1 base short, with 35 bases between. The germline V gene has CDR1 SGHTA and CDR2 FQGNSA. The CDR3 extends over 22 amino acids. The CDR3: CASSPYDGRVGGSGTGNTEAFF. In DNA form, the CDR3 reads TGTGCCAGCAGCCCATACGACGGCAGGGTGGGGGGGAGTGGAACTGGGAACACTGAAGCTTTCTTT.

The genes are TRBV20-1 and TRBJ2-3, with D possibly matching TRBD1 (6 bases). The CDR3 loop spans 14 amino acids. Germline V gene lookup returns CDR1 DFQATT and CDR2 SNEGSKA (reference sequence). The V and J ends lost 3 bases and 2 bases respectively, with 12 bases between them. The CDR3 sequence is CSASGQGHTDTQYF. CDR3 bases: TGCAGTGCTAGTGGGCAGGGGCACACAGATACGCAGTATTTT.

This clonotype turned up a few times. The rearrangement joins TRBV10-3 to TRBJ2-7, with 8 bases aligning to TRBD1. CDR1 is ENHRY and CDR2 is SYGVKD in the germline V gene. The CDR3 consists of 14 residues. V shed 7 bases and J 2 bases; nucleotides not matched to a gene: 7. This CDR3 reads CAITRTGRTYEQYF. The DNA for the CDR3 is TGTGCCATCACCAGGACAGGGCGGACCTACGAGCAGTACTTC.

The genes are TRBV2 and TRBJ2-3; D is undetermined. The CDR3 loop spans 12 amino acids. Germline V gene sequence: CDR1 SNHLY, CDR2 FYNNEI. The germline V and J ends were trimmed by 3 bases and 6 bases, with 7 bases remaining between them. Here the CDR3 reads CASSEGTDTQYF. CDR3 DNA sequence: TGTGCCAGCAGTGAGGGTACGGATACGCAGTATTTT.

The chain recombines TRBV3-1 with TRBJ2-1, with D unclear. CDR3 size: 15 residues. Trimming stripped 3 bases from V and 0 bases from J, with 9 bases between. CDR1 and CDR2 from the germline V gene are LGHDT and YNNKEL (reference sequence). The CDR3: CASSHMTRSYNEQFF. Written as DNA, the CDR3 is TGTGCCAGCAGCCATATGACGCGCTCCTACAATGAGCAGTTCTTC.

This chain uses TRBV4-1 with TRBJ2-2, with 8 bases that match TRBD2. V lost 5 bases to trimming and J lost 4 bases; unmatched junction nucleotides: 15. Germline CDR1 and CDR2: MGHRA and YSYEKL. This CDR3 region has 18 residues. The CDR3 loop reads CASSKRGLTGGGTGELFF. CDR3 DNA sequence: TGCGCCAGCAGCAAAAGGGGCCTCACGGGAGGGGGCACCGGGGAGCTGTTTTTT.

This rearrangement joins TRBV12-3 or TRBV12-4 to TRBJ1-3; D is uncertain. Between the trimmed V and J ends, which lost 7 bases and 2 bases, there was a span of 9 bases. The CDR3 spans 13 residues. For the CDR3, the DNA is TGTGCCAGCACGCAAAATGCTGGAAACACCATATATTTT. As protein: CASTQNAGNTIYF.

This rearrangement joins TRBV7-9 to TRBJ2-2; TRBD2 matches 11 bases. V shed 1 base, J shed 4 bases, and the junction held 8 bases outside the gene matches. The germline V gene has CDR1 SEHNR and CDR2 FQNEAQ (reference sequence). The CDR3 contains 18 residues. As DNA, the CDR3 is TGTGCCAGCAGCTTAGGACTCGGACTAGCGGGCGTCACCGGGGAGCTGTTTTTT. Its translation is CASSLGLGLAGVTGELFF.

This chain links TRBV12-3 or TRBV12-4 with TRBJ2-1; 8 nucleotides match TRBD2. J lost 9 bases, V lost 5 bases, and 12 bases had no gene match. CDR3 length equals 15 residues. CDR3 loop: CASSPGGVLQGEQFF. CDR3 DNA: TGTGCCAGCAGTCCGGGGGGGGTCCTACAAGGTGAGCAGTTCTTC.

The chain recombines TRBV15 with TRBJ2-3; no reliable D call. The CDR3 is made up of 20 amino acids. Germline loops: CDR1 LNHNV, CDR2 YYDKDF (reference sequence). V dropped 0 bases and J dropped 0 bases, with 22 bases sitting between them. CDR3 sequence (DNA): TGTGCCACCAGCAGAGATTACCAAATGATCCGGTCCGATAGCACAGATACGCAGTATTTT. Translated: CATSRDYQMIRSDSTDTQYF. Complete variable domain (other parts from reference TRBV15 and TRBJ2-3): DAMVIQNPRYQVTQFGKPVTLSCSQTLNHNVMYWYQQKSSQAPKLLFHYYDKDFNNEADTPDNFQSRRPNTSFCFLDIRSPGLGDTAMYLCATSRDYQMIRSDSTDTQYFGPGTRLTVL.

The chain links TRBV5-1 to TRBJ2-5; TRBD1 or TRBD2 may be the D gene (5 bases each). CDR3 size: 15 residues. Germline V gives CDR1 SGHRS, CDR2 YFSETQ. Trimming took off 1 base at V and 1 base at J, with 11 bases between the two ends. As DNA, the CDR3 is TGCGCCAGCAGCTTGATAACCGGGGCCCAAGAGACCCAGTACTTC. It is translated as CASSLITGAQETQYF.

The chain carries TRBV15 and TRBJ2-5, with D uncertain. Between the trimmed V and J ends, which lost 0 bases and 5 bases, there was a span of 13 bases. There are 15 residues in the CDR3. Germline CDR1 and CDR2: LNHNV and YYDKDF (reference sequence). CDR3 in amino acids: CATSRDSGRLETQYF. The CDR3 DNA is TGTGCCACCAGCAGAGATTCCGGACGCTTGGAGACCCAGTACTTC.

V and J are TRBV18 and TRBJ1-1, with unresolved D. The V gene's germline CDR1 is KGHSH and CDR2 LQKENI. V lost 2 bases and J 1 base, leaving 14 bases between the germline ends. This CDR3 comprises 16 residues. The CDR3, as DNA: TGTGCCAGCTCACCATCCAGACTACCGGGGAACACTGAAGCTTTCTTT. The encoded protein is CASSPSRLPGNTEAFF.

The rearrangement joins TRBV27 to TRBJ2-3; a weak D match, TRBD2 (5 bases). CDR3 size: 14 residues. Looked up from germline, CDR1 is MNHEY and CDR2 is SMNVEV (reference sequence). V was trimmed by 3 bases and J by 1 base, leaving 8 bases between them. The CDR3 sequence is CASSLRVGTDTQYF. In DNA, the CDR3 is TGTGCCAGCAGTTTGAGGGTGGGCACAGATACGCAGTATTTT.

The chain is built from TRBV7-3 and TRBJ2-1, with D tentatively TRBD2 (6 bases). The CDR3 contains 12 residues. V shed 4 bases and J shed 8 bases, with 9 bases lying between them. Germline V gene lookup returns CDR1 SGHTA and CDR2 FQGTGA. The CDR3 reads CASSSPGDEQFF. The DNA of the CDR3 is TGTGCCAGCAGCTCGCCGGGGGATGAGCAGTTCTTC.

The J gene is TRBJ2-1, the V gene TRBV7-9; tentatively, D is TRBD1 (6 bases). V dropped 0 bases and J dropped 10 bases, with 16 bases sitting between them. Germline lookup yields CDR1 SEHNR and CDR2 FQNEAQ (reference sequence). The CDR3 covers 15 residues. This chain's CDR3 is CASSLAETGWEEQFF. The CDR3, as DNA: TGTGCCAGCAGCTTAGCCGAGACAGGTTGGGAGGAGCAGTTCTTC.

CDR3 amino acids: CSADGLAGKFDEQFF. CDR3 sequence (DNA): TGCAGTGCTGACGGACTAGCGGGAAAATTCGATGAGCAGTTCTTC. This sequence joins TRBV20-1 and TRBJ2-1, with TRBD2 identical over 12 bases. CDR3 length: 15 residues. CDR1 and CDR2 (germline): DFQATT, SNEGSKA (reference sequence). V shed 5 bases, J shed 8 bases, and the junction held 10 bases outside the gene matches.

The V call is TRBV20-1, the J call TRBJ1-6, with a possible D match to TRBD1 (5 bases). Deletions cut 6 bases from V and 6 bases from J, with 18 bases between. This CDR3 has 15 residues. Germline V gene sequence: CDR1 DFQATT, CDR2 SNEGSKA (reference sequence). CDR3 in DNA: TGCAGTGCCGCAACCTTACAGGCGACTAATTCACCCCTCCACTTT. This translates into CSAATLQATNSPLHF.

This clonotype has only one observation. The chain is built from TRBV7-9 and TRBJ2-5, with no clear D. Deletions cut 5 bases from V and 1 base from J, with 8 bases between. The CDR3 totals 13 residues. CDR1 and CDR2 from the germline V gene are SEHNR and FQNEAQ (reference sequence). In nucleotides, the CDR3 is TGTGCCAGCAGCACGAAGGGCCAAGAGACCCAGTACTTC. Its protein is CASSTKGQETQYF.

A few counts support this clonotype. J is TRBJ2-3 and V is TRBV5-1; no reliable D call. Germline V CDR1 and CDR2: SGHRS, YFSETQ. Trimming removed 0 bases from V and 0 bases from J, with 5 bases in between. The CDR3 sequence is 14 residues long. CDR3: CASSLDGSTDTQYF. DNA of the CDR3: TGCGCCAGCAGCTTGGACGGGAGCACAGATACGCAGTATTTT.

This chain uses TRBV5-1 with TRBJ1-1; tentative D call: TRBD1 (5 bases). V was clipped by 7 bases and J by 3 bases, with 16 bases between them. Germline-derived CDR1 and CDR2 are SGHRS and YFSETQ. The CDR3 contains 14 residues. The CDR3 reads CASFREGDYTEAFF. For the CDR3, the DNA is TGCGCCAGCTTTAGGGAAGGGGACTACACTGAAGCTTTCTTT.

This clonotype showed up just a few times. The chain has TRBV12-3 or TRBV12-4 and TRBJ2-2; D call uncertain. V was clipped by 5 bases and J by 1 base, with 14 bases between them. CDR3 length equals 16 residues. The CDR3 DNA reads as TGTGCCAGCAGTGGACGCGGCGGATGGAACACCGGGGAGCTGTTTTTT. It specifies CASSGRGGWNTGELFF.

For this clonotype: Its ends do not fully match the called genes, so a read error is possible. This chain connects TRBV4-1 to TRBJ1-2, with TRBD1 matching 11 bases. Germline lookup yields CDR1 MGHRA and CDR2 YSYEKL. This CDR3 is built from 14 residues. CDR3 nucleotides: TGCGCCAGCGCCAAAGGACAGGGGGCGCCTGGCTACACATTC. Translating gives CASAKGQGAPGYTF.

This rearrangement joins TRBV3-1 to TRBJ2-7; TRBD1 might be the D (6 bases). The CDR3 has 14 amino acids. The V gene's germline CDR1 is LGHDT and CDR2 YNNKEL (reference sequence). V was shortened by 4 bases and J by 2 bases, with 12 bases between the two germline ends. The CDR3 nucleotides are TGTGCCAGCAGCCCGGGACACGGGGCCTACGAGCAGTACTTC. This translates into CASSPGHGAYEQYF.

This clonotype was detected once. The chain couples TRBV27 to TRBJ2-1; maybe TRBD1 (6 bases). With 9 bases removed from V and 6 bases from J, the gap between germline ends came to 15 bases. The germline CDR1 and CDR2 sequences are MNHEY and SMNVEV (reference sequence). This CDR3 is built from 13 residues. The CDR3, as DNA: TGTGCCAGTCTCGCTAGGGGGTCCAATGAGCAGTTCTTC. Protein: CASLARGSNEQFF.

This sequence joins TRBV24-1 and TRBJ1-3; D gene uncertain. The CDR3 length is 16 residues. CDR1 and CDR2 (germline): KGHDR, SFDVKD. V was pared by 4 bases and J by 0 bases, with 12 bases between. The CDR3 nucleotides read TGTGCCACCAGTGAAGGACCGAGTGACTCTGGAAACACCATATATTTT. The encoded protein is CATSEGPSDSGNTIYF.